A single sample is the source of the 30 T cell receptor beta chains below, sequenced in a study of radiation and T cells in renal cell carcinoma. Time point here: baseline pretreatment blood. This sample's treatment: 15 Gy SBRT to primary tumor, nephrectomy 4 weeks later. Sequencing was performed with immunoSEQ multiplex PCR; in TCRdb, only in-frame clones are kept and a portion is missing. The data contain 100,000 to 150,000 clones, roughly 80% of them singletons. The starting material was blood, obtained from a patient whose treatment included radiotherapy and nephrectomy. The receptors come from a woman in her fifties or sixties with renal cell carcinoma.

A single count supports this clone. The J gene is TRBJ1-2, the V gene TRBV7-8; 10 positions agree with TRBD1. The V gene's germline CDR1 is SGHVS and CDR2 FQNEAQ. V gave up 3 bases and J gave up 4 bases; unmatched junction bases: 2. The CDR3 loop spans 14 amino acids. The CDR3 protein is CASSLDRGSYGYTF. Written as DNA, the CDR3 is TGTGCCAGCAGCTTGGACAGGGGGTCCTATGGCTACACCTTC.

The V and J genes are TRBV5-1 and TRBJ2-2; 10 bases agree with TRBD2. Trimming removed 7 bases from V and 6 bases from J; junction bases left unmatched: 12. CDR1 is SGHRS and CDR2 is YFSETQ in the germline V gene. The CDR3 has 16 amino acids. CDR3 protein: CASSIASGSFAGELFF. DNA for the CDR3: TGCGCCAGCTCGATCGCTAGCGGGAGTTTTGCCGGGGAGCTGTTTTTT.

This chain joins TRBV5-1 and TRBJ1-3; unclear D gene. Germline loops: CDR1 SGHRS, CDR2 YFSETQ. The CDR3 totals 16 residues. Deletions cut 4 bases from V and 0 bases from J, with 14 bases between. The CDR3 nucleotides are TGCGCCAGCAGCGTAGAAGGAGCACACTCTGGAAACACCATATATTTT. Translated, it gives CASSVEGAHSGNTIYF.

The gene calls are TRBV9 and TRBJ1-3, with 8 bases matching TRBD1. Trimming cost V 3 bases and J 0 bases; bases outside gene matches: 5. Germline V gives CDR1 SGDLS, CDR2 YYNGEE. This CDR3 comprises 16 residues. As DNA, the CDR3 is TGTGCCAGCAGCGGAAACAGGGGGTTCTCTGGAAACACCATATATTTT. Translation: CASSGNRGFSGNTIYF. Based on the CDR3 plus reference TRBV9 and TRBJ1-3, the full variable domain is DSGVTQTPKHLITATGQRVTLRCSPRSGDLSVYWYQQSLDQGLQFLIQYYNGEERAKGNILERFSAQQFPDLHSELNLSSLELGDSALYFCASSGNRGFSGNTIYFGEGSWLTVV.

This chain uses TRBV6-6 with TRBJ1-4; no reliable D call. Trimming took 0 bases from V and 6 from J, leaving 5 bases between them. Germline loops: CDR1 MNHNY, CDR2 SVGAGI (reference sequence). CDR3 length: 13 residues. CDR3 in amino acids: CASSYSGYEKLFF. The CDR3 DNA sequence: TGTGCCAGCAGTTACTCAGGGTATGAAAAACTGTTTTTT.

The chain carries TRBV6-5 and TRBJ1-3; 7 nucleotides agree with TRBD1. Germline V lookup: CDR1 MNHEY, CDR2 SVGAGI. The CDR3 is made up of 14 amino acids. V was clipped by 10 bases and J by 2 bases; unmatched bases: 8. The CDR3 spells CANQQGKTGNTIYF. CDR3 DNA: TGTGCCAACCAACAGGGGAAAACTGGAAACACCATATATTTT.

The rearrangement links TRBV28 to TRBJ2-1; D uncertain. V was trimmed by 4 bases and J by 2 bases, leaving 12 bases between them. This CDR3 is built from 15 residues. Per the germline V gene, CDR1 is MDHEN and CDR2 is SYDVKM. The DNA for the CDR3 is TGTGCCAGCAGTTCCCAAAAAAAGCCCTACAATGAGCAGTTCTTC. Protein: CASSSQKKPYNEQFF.

This rearrangement joins TRBV5-1 to TRBJ2-7, with 7 bases fitting TRBD1. V lost 4 bases to trimming and J lost 0 bases; unmatched junction nucleotides: 7. Germline V lookup: CDR1 SGHRS, CDR2 YFSETQ. CDR3 size: 15 residues. The DNA for the CDR3 is TGCGCCAGCAGCCCCGGACAGGAAAGCTCCTACGAGCAGTACTTC. It codes for CASSPGQESSYEQYF.

The chain uses TRBV2 and TRBJ1-1; D gene uncertain. Trimming removed 6 bases from V and 5 bases from J, with 13 bases in between. The CDR3 has 13 residues. Per germline, CDR1 SNHLY and CDR2 FYNNEI. Here the CDR3 DNA reads TGTGCCAGCAGAGTCGAGGTAAGGACTGAAGCTTTCTTT. Amino acids: CASRVEVRTEAFF.

This chain links TRBV4-1 with TRBJ1-5, with unresolved D. The CDR3 has 16 amino acids. Trimming took off 4 bases at V and 2 bases at J, with 15 bases between the two ends. CDR1 and CDR2 (germline): MGHRA, YSYEKL. The CDR3 DNA reads as TGCGCCAGCAGCCCAACCCCAAGTTCTGGCAATCAGCCCCAGCATTTT. Amino acid sequence: CASSPTPSSGNQPQHF.

This clone was seen only once. The chain carries TRBV27 and TRBJ2-1; no definite D call. V lost 8 bases and J lost 5, with 19 bases in between. There are 15 residues in the CDR3. CDR1 MNHEY and CDR2 SMNVEV come from the germline V gene (reference sequence). CDR3 sequence (DNA): TGTGCCAGCTGCCCTAACCGCGTCCAGAACAATGAGCAGTTCTTC. Its translation is CASCPNRVQNNEQFF.

The J gene is TRBJ1-1, the V gene TRBV13; D uncertain. The germline gives CDR1 PRHDT, CDR2 FYEKMQ (reference sequence). The length of the CDR3 is 13 residues. Trimming left V 4 bases short and J 6 bases short, with 12 bases between. The CDR3 DNA reads TGTGCCAGCAGCTCGTGGGCCGCATCTGAAGCTTTCTTT. This sequence encodes CASSSWAASEAFF.

This clone appeared once. This chain links TRBV28 with TRBJ2-7; D is unclear. This CDR3 is 11 amino acids long. CDR1 and CDR2 (germline): MDHEN, SYDVKM. V was trimmed by 6 bases and J by 3 bases, leaving 6 bases between them. CDR3 residues: CASSQIYEQYF. The CDR3 coding sequence is TGTGCCAGCAGCCAAATCTACGAGCAGTACTTC.

This chain joins TRBV6-5 and TRBJ1-5; D not certain. With 0 bases removed from V and 1 base from J, the gap between germline ends came to 7 bases. Germline V gene data show CDR1 as MNHEY and CDR2 as SVGAGI. The CDR3 runs to 15 residues. In DNA form, the CDR3 reads TGTGCCAGCAGTTACTCCGTTGGAAGCAATCAGCCCCAGCATTTT. This translates into CASSYSVGSNQPQHF.

The chain combines TRBV5-1 with TRBJ1-1; the D is unclear. The CDR3 has 16 amino acids. CDR1 SGHRS and CDR2 YFSETQ come from the germline V gene. Trimming took off 0 bases at V and 5 bases at J, with 17 bases between the two ends. The CDR3 is CASSLGGSGFKTEAFF. The CDR3 nucleotides are TGCGCCAGCAGCTTGGGGGGTTCGGGGTTCAAGACTGAAGCTTTCTTT.

The CDR3 spells CASSVEPGGRKGYTF. The CDR3 region has the DNA TGTGCCAGCAGCGTAGAACCAGGGGGAAGGAAGGGCTACACCTTC. The chain combines TRBV9 with TRBJ1-2, with 7 bases lining up with TRBD1. CDR3 length equals 15 residues. V lost 0 bases, J lost 8 bases, and 10 bases stayed unmatched. The germline CDR1 and CDR2 sequences are SGDLS and YYNGEE.

This clone occurred a few times. The chain uses TRBV29-1 and TRBJ1-2; D unclear. The CDR3 is 11 residues long. V lost 4 bases and J 8 bases, leaving 11 bases between the germline ends. The V gene's germline CDR1 is SQVTM and CDR2 ANQGSEA. The CDR3 spells CSVGDVGGYTF. CDR3 nucleotides: TGCAGCGTTGGGGATGTGGGCGGCTACACCTTC.

This clone showed up just once. The V gene is TRBV27, the J gene TRBJ2-4, with 8 bases identical to TRBD1. Germline loops: CDR1 MNHEY, CDR2 SMNVEV (reference sequence). The CDR3 extends over 18 amino acids. V was clipped by 8 bases and J by 2 bases; unmatched bases: 17. This CDR3 is CASRAYPGTGRPKNIQYF. The CDR3 DNA reads TGTGCCAGCCGGGCTTACCCCGGGACAGGACGCCCCAAAAACATTCAGTACTTC.

This clone was picked up one time. CDR3 coding DNA: TGTGCCAGCAGCTTGGACAGGGCTGCCCAGTACTTC. It is translated as CASSLDRAAQYF. J is TRBJ2-5 and V is TRBV11-2; TRBD1 matches 8 bases. V trimming: 3 bases; J trimming: 9 bases; junction bases outside the gene matches: 3. CDR1 is SGHAT and CDR2 is FQNNGV in the germline V gene. There are 12 residues in the CDR3.

This rearrangement joins TRBV19 to TRBJ2-7; D is uncertain. In germline, CDR1 is LNHDA, CDR2 SQIVND (reference sequence). This CDR3 has 13 amino acids. The V end lost 1 base, the J end lost 4 bases, and 8 bases lay between the germline ends. The CDR3 sequence: CASSIGQQYEQYF. The CDR3 region has the DNA TGTGCCAGTAGTATAGGTCAGCAATACGAGCAGTACTTC.

The sample holds one count of this clone. The J gene is TRBJ2-3, the V gene TRBV9; no reliable D call. In germline, CDR1 is SGDLS, CDR2 YYNGEE. Trimming shortened V by 3 bases and J by 3 bases, and 8 bases separated the two germline ends. The CDR3 consists of 13 residues. CDR3 loop: CASSESLTDTQYF. CDR3 DNA: TGTGCCAGCAGCGAAAGTCTAACAGATACGCAGTATTTT.

This chain uses TRBV11-2 with TRBJ1-3; TRBD1 aligns across 8 bases. CDR3 length: 15 amino acids. Losses at the gene ends were 4 bases for V and 0 bases for J; bases not matched to a gene: 2. The germline V gene encodes CDR1 SGHAT and CDR2 FQNNGV. CDR3 bases: TGTGCCAGCAGCTCACAGGGGGACTCTGGAAACACCATATATTTT. Its translation: CASSSQGDSGNTIYF.

This chain uses TRBV4-2 with TRBJ1-1; maybe TRBD1 (5 bases). The CDR3 is 14 amino acids. V lost 2 bases and J 4 bases, leaving 11 bases between the germline ends. The germline V gene encodes CDR1 LGHNA and CDR2 YNFKEQ. CDR3 nucleotides: TGTGCCAGCAGCCAATCAGGGACGGCCACTGAAGCTTTCTTT. Its translation is CASSQSGTATEAFF.

The chain is built from TRBV2 and TRBJ2-1; no definite D call. Between the trimmed V and J ends, which lost 6 bases and 4 bases, there was a span of 7 bases. The CDR3 length is 12 residues. Germline V lookup: CDR1 SNHLY, CDR2 FYNNEI. Written as DNA, the CDR3 is TGTGCCAGCAGAGAGGATTACAATGAGCAGTTCTTC. It specifies CASREDYNEQFF.

The CDR3 bases are TGTGCCAGCTCACCCGACAGGGGAGATCCCGGCAATCAGCCCCAGCATTTT. It is translated as CASSPDRGDPGNQPQHF. The chain is built from TRBV18 and TRBJ1-5; 8 nucleotides match TRBD1. This CDR3 region has 17 residues. Germline V gene lookup returns CDR1 KGHSH and CDR2 LQKENI. The junction had 9 bases not matched to a gene; V was cut back by 3 bases and J by 2 bases.

The chain employs TRBV9 and TRBJ2-2; tentative D call: TRBD2 (7 bases). The CDR3 extends over 16 amino acids. With 1 base removed from V and 3 bases from J, the gap between germline ends came to 13 bases. Germline V gene lookup returns CDR1 SGDLS and CDR2 YYNGEE. The CDR3 protein is CASSVSWGGHTGELFF. The CDR3 DNA reads as TGTGCCAGCAGCGTATCCTGGGGGGGCCACACCGGGGAGCTGTTTTTT. The whole variable domain, filled in from reference TRBV9 and TRBJ2-2, reads DSGVTQTPKHLITATGQRVTLRCSPRSGDLSVYWYQQSLDQGLQFLIQYYNGEERAKGNILERFSAQQFPDLHSELNLSSLELGDSALYFCASSVSWGGHTGELFFGEGSRLTVL.

The V gene is TRBV7-2, the J gene TRBJ1-5; 7 positions match TRBD1. CDR1 is SGHTA and CDR2 is FQGNSA in the germline V gene. The CDR3 extends over 15 amino acids. V trimming: 0 bases; J trimming: 10 bases; junction bases outside the gene matches: 9. The CDR3 region has the DNA TGTGCCAGCAGCTTAGCAGGGGGCTTCGGGAATCCCCAGCATTTT. Residues: CASSLAGGFGNPQHF.

The chain joins TRBV5-1 to TRBJ2-3, with 7 bases aligning to TRBD1. Germline CDR1 SGHRS, CDR2 YFSETQ. J was trimmed by 2 bases and V by 7 bases; bases with no gene match: 7. The CDR3 has 14 residues. DNA for the CDR3: TGCGCCAGCGGGCCTCAGGGGGACACAGATACGCAGTATTTT. Protein product: CASGPQGDTDTQYF. The entire variable domain, with the rest obtained from reference TRBV5-1 and TRBJ2-3, is as follows: KAGVTQTPRYLIKTRGQQVTLSCSPISGHRSVSWYQQTPGQGLQFLFEYFSETQRNKGNFPGRFSGRQFSNSRSEMNVSTLELGDSALYLCASGPQGDTDTQYFGPGTRLTVL.

The chain couples TRBV29-1 to TRBJ2-3, with 8 bases identical to TRBD2. V trimming: 4 bases; J trimming: 0 bases; junction bases outside the gene matches: 3. Germline assignment: CDR1 SQVTM and CDR2 ANQGSEA. This CDR3 contains 14 residues. CDR3 in amino acids: CSVVSGGSTDTQYF. In DNA form, the CDR3 reads TGCAGCGTTGTTTCGGGGGGGAGCACAGATACGCAGTATTTT.

This chain connects TRBV30 to TRBJ1-5; no definite D call. This CDR3 has 13 amino acids. From germline, CDR1 is GTSNPN and CDR2 SVGIG (reference sequence). Trimming cost V 5 bases and J 3 bases, with 11 bases left between them. In DNA, the CDR3 is TGTGCCTGGGCCCCCCGGGTCAATCAGCCCCAGCATTTT. Translating gives CAWAPRVNQPQHF.